These T cell receptor beta chains were read from a single sample in a study of blood T cell repertoires in COVID-19. Profiling relied on immunoSEQ multiplex PCR, and the TCRdb table lists in-frame clones only, not all of them. The sample lists tens of thousands of clones; 86% were seen once. Sequences were obtained from peripheral blood. These receptors all come from a man between 65 and 85 years old with active or convalescent COVID-19. Both conserved end residues are part of each CDR3. The order of the fields is J gene, D gene, V gene, clone size, CDR3 DNA, CDR3 protein. D genes are given only for firm matches. Clone size, where shown, is once, few, many, or a class for clones that have expanded.

j_gene: TRBJ1-2; d_gene: NA; v_gene: TRBV5-3; abundance: NA; CDR3nt: TGTGCCAGAAGCAGTACAGGGAAGGCGGGCTACACCTTC; CDR3aa: CARSSTGKAGYTF
j_gene: TRBJ1-2; d_gene: NA; v_gene: TRBV27; abundance: NA; CDR3nt: TGTGCCAGCAGCGCCGCGGACGGGACATTCAACTATGGCTACACCTTC; CDR3aa: CASSAADGTFNYGYTF
j_gene: TRBJ2-7; d_gene: NA; v_gene: TRBV5-4; abundance: few; CDR3nt: TGTGCCAGCAGCTTAAGCGGGCCCTCCTACGAGCAGTACTTC; CDR3aa: CASSLSGPSYEQYF
j_gene: TRBJ1-5; d_gene: TRBD1; v_gene: TRBV3-1/TRBV3-2; abundance: NA; CDR3nt: TGTGCCAGCAGCCAAGATAGTAGGGGGCTCGGTCAGCCCCAGCATTTT; CDR3aa: CASSQDSRGLGQPQHF
j_gene: TRBJ1-1; d_gene: NA; v_gene: TRBV27; abundance: NA; CDR3nt: TGTGCCAGCAGTAATAGGGCGGGGAACACTGAAGCTTTCTTT; CDR3aa: CASSNRAGNTEAFF
j_gene: TRBJ1-1; d_gene: NA; v_gene: TRBV29-1; abundance: NA; CDR3nt: TGCAGCGCAACCCTTACAAGTAACACTGAAGCTTTCTTT; CDR3aa: CSATLTSNTEAFF
j_gene: TRBJ2-7; d_gene: NA; v_gene: TRBV27; abundance: once; CDR3nt: TGTGCCAGCAGTAGGGACCTCGCGGGAGAGCAGTACTTC; CDR3aa: CASSRDLAGEQYF
j_gene: TRBJ2-4; d_gene: TRBD1; v_gene: TRBV9; abundance: few; CDR3nt: TGTGCCAGCAGCGTAGGATTGGGACAGGGTCTAAACATTCAGTACTTC; CDR3aa: CASSVGLGQGLNIQYF
j_gene: TRBJ1-2; d_gene: NA; v_gene: TRBV29-1; abundance: NA; CDR3nt: TGCAGCGTTGATATGGGACAAGATGAATATGGCTACACCTTC; CDR3aa: CSVDMGQDEYGYTF
j_gene: TRBJ1-2; d_gene: NA; v_gene: TRBV21-1; abundance: once; CDR3nt: TGTGCCAGCAGCAAAGGAGGGCGCGGAGTCTATGGCTACACCTTC; CDR3aa: CASSKGGRGVYGYTF
j_gene: TRBJ2-3; d_gene: TRBD2; v_gene: TRBV2; abundance: NA; CDR3nt: TGTGCCAGCAGTCGGTGGACTAGCGGGAGGGTCACAGATACGCAGTATTTT; CDR3aa: CASSRWTSGRVTDTQYF
j_gene: TRBJ1-5; d_gene: NA; v_gene: TRBV4-2; abundance: NA; CDR3nt: TGTGCCAGCAGCTATTCCACGGAGGTAAATCAGCCCCAGCATTTT; CDR3aa: CASSYSTEVNQPQHF
j_gene: TRBJ2-1; d_gene: TRBD1; v_gene: TRBV6-5; abundance: NA; CDR3nt: TGTGCCAGCATCCTGGGACAGGGGGCCGATGAGCAGTTCTTC; CDR3aa: CASILGQGADEQFF
j_gene: TRBJ1-1; d_gene: TRBD1; v_gene: TRBV5-4; abundance: NA; CDR3nt: TGTGCCAGCAGCTTGGGACAGGGTGGGAACACTGAAGCTTTCTTT; CDR3aa: CASSLGQGGNTEAFF
j_gene: TRBJ2-2; d_gene: TRBD1; v_gene: TRBV5-1; abundance: NA; CDR3nt: TGCGCCAGCCGGGACAGGGGGTGGACCGGGGAGCTGTTTTTT; CDR3aa: CASRDRGWTGELFF
j_gene: TRBJ2-7; d_gene: NA; v_gene: TRBV4-1; abundance: few; CDR3nt: TGCGCCAGCAGCCAAGACCAGGACAGACCCTACGAGCAGTACTTC; CDR3aa: CASSQDQDRPYEQYF
j_gene: TRBJ1-1; d_gene: TRBD1; v_gene: TRBV9; abundance: NA; CDR3nt: TGTGCCAGCAGCGTAGATCAGGGGGGCACTGAAGCTTTCTTT; CDR3aa: CASSVDQGGTEAFF
j_gene: TRBJ1-1; d_gene: NA; v_gene: TRBV15; abundance: NA; CDR3nt: TGTGCCACCAGCACCCTTCACACTGAAGCTTTCTTT; CDR3aa: CATSTLHTEAFF
j_gene: TRBJ1-2; d_gene: NA; v_gene: TRBV5-1; abundance: NA; CDR3nt: TGCGCCAGCAGCTTGGAGGGTAGGGGTGGCTACACCTTC; CDR3aa: CASSLEGRGGYTF
j_gene: TRBJ1-5; d_gene: NA; v_gene: TRBV29-1; abundance: NA; CDR3nt: TGCAGCGTCGTCGAGGTGGGGAGCGGTAGCAATCAGCCCCAGCATTTT; CDR3aa: CSVVEVGSGSNQPQHF
j_gene: TRBJ1-3; d_gene: TRBD1; v_gene: TRBV5-1; abundance: NA; CDR3nt: TGCGCCAGCAGCTTCGGACAGGCTCCTGGAAACACCATATATTTT; CDR3aa: CASSFGQAPGNTIYF
j_gene: TRBJ2-1; d_gene: TRBD2; v_gene: TRBV7-2; abundance: NA; CDR3nt: TGTGCCAGCAGCCAGGGACTAGATAACAATGAGCAGTTCTTC; CDR3aa: CASSQGLDNNEQFF
j_gene: TRBJ1-1; d_gene: NA; v_gene: TRBV6-4; abundance: NA; CDR3nt: TGTGCCAGCAGTGAAATCGAGGGCACTGAAGCTTTCTTT; CDR3aa: CASSEIEGTEAFF
j_gene: TRBJ2-1; d_gene: NA; v_gene: TRBV24-1; abundance: NA; CDR3nt: TGTGCCACCAGTGACCCCAGCGGGCAGTTCTTC; CDR3aa: CATSDPSGQFF
j_gene: TRBJ2-7; d_gene: NA; v_gene: TRBV7-2; abundance: NA; CDR3nt: TGTGCCAGCAGCTTAAATCCCAGCGGTTCCTACGAGCAGTACTTC; CDR3aa: CASSLNPSGSYEQYF
j_gene: TRBJ2-7; d_gene: NA; v_gene: TRBV3-1/TRBV3-2; abundance: NA; CDR3nt: TGTGCCAGCAGCCCCCCTCACCATAACAACTACGAGCAGTACTTC; CDR3aa: CASSPPHHNNYEQYF
j_gene: TRBJ1-1; d_gene: TRBD1; v_gene: TRBV4-3; abundance: NA; CDR3nt: TGCGCCAGCAGCCAAGACCGACAGGGTACTGAAGCTTTCTTT; CDR3aa: CASSQDRQGTEAFF
j_gene: TRBJ1-1; d_gene: TRBD1; v_gene: TRBV18; abundance: NA; CDR3nt: TGTGCCAGTTCTGAGGGGGCGCGTAAGTACACTGAAGCTTTCTTT; CDR3aa: CASSEGARKYTEAFF
j_gene: TRBJ1-1; d_gene: NA; v_gene: TRBV29-1; abundance: NA; CDR3nt: TGCAGCGTTGTGTGGGACAAAGACACTGAAGCTTTCTTT; CDR3aa: CSVVWDKDTEAFF
j_gene: TRBJ2-7; d_gene: NA; v_gene: TRBV11-2; abundance: medium-sized; CDR3nt: TGTGCCAGCAGCTTTGGGGCAGGCCCATTCTACGAGCAGTACTTC; CDR3aa: CASSFGAGPFYEQYF
j_gene: TRBJ2-7; d_gene: TRBD1; v_gene: TRBV24-1; abundance: NA; CDR3nt: TGTGCCACCAGTTCTCTGGACAGGGGCGACGAGCAGTACTTC; CDR3aa: CATSSLDRGDEQYF
j_gene: TRBJ2-7; d_gene: NA; v_gene: TRBV7-6; abundance: NA; CDR3nt: TGTGCCAGCAGCCCCCGCTCCTACGAGCAGTACTTC; CDR3aa: CASSPRSYEQYF
j_gene: TRBJ2-3; d_gene: NA; v_gene: TRBV28; abundance: once; CDR3nt: TGTGCCAGCAGTTCTACAGCTTCTAGCACAGATACGCAGTATTTT; CDR3aa: CASSSTASSTDTQYF
j_gene: TRBJ1-2; d_gene: NA; v_gene: TRBV5-4; abundance: NA; CDR3nt: TGTGCCAGCAGCTTGGCCGGGGTAGGCGGCTACACCTTC; CDR3aa: CASSLAGVGGYTF
j_gene: TRBJ1-1; d_gene: NA; v_gene: TRBV6-1; abundance: NA; CDR3nt: TGTGCCAGCAGTGAGGTTCTGCGGGGGACTGAAGCTTTCTTT; CDR3aa: CASSEVLRGTEAFF
j_gene: TRBJ1-2; d_gene: TRBD1; v_gene: TRBV7-9; abundance: NA; CDR3nt: TGTGCCAGCAGCCGAGAGACAGGGGGTGGCTACACCTTC; CDR3aa: CASSRETGGGYTF
j_gene: TRBJ2-6; d_gene: NA; v_gene: TRBV11-2; abundance: NA; CDR3nt: TGTGCCAGCAGCTTAGTCGGGGTACCTGGGGCCAACGTCCTGACTTTC; CDR3aa: CASSLVGVPGANVLTF
j_gene: TRBJ2-1; d_gene: NA; v_gene: TRBV24-1; abundance: NA; CDR3nt: TGTGCCACCAGTCTCGGGGAGAGCTCCTACAATGAGCAGTTCTTC; CDR3aa: CATSLGESSYNEQFF
j_gene: TRBJ2-3; d_gene: TRBD2; v_gene: TRBV2; abundance: NA; CDR3nt: TGTGCCAGCACCTTGGGACTAGCTGCGGATACGCAGTATTTT; CDR3aa: CASTLGLAADTQYF
j_gene: TRBJ1-2; d_gene: NA; v_gene: TRBV5-1; abundance: NA; CDR3nt: TGCGCCAGCAGCTTGGCAGGGTTGAACTATGGCTACACCTTC; CDR3aa: CASSLAGLNYGYTF
j_gene: TRBJ1-3; d_gene: TRBD1; v_gene: TRBV18; abundance: NA; CDR3nt: TGTGCCAGCTCCCTCCAGACAGGGGGCGATGGAAACACCATATATTTT; CDR3aa: CASSLQTGGDGNTIYF